This record looks at one TCR beta chain sequence and its context. Its antigen is unidentified. The isolated RNA, all of it, was reverse transcribed, so expressed TCRB transcripts were what got sequenced. The average read count of naive, central memory and regulatory T cell samples was about 3.57 million. The method was immunoSEQ multiplex PCR; TCRdb's version includes in-frame clones alone and lacks a portion of them. The table lists under 300,000 clones, approximately 10% of them singletons. Donors contributed one heparinised blood draw apiece, averaging approximately 0.12 L. This sample was taken from a study of beta chain features in type 1 diabetes. General study findings and limits: TCRB CDR3s from Type 1 diabetes patients were moderately but significantly shorter in all four CD4+ subsets. cDNA-based sequencing might over-represent cells highly expressing TCR.

This CDR3 is 13 amino acids long. The ends were cut back, 4 bases at V and 7 bases at J, with 8 bases in the middle. Germline loops: CDR1 MRHNA, CDR2 SNTAGT. Material: naive CD4+ T cells from blood. The sequence was collected from a man aged 25 to 40 with type 1 diabetes. V is TRBV6-4 and J is TRBJ1-6; D gene uncertain. The CDR3 loop is CASSAEGNSPLHF. The CDR3 DNA sequence: TGTGCCAGCAGTGCCGAGGGAAATTCACCCCTCCACTTT.